At least ten counts were recorded for the clone carrying this TCR beta chain. The sample originates from a study of T cells in Graves' hyperthyroidism and ophthalmopathy. Template material for amplifying TCR beta CDR3 regions consisted of RNA transcripts. HTBI primers were used for first-round RT-PCR of the TCR CDR3. One entry per CDR3 protein results from TCRdb running MiXCR on the multiplex PCR reads. The sample contains hundreds of thousands of distinct CDR3 sequences, approximately 21% of which appear only once. This CDR3 spans 20 amino acids. The germline V gene has CDR1 MNHEY and CDR2 SMNVEV (reference sequence). V dropped 10 bases and J dropped 6; count of bases not matched to a gene: 27.

The material sequenced was blood. V usage is TRBV27 and J usage is TRBJ2-1; 10 bases map to TRBD2. This TCR was sampled from a man younger than 45 with Graves' ophthalmopathy. The CDR3 sequence: CATKLDPTGTSAFRGNEQFF. CDR3 coding DNA: TGTGCCACGAAGCTGGACCCCACCGGGACTAGCGCCTTCAGGGGCAATGAGCAGTTCTTC.